The 11 T cell receptor beta chains given below trace back to one sample, sequenced in a study of beta chain features in type 1 diabetes. Whole-study results and caveats: People with Type 1 diabetes carried modestly yet significantly shorter TCRB CDR3s in all four CD4+ subsets.

TCRB transcripts that were expressed got sequenced, as all of the isolated RNA had been reverse transcribed. TCRdb keeps only in-frame clones here, not all; method: immunoSEQ multiplex PCR. This repertoire shows 100,000 to 150,000 clones, over 15% found once; its top ten account for over 2%. The antigens of these receptors remain unknown. Source material: central memory CD4+ T cells from blood. All receptors derive from a man aged 25-45 years with type 1 diabetes.

The chain carries TRBV11-2 and TRBJ2-2; no firm D call. CDR1 SGHAT and CDR2 FQNNGV come from the germline V gene. CDR3 size: 17 residues. Trimming took 5 bases from V and 0 from J, leaving 16 bases between them. In DNA, the CDR3 is TGTGCCAGCAGCCCAAGGATGTTCGGCGCGAACACCGGGGAGCTGTTTTTT. This encodes CASSPRMFGANTGELFF.

This chain uses TRBV5-1 with TRBJ1-4, with TRBD1 matching over 10 bases. The CDR3 length is 15 residues. J gave up 9 bases and V 0 bases, and 5 bases lay outside the gene matches. Germline assignment: CDR1 SGHRS and CDR2 YFSETQ. CDR3 sequence reads: CASSLGDRGRKKLFF. The CDR3 DNA follows: TGCGCCAGCAGCTTGGGGGACAGGGGCCGCAAAAAACTGTTTTTT.

This clone was recorded many times. The chain recombines TRBV6-6 with TRBJ2-5, with D perhaps TRBD2 (5 bases). The CDR3 runs to 13 residues. The germline CDR1 and CDR2 sequences are MNHNY and SVGAGI (reference sequence). Trimming shortened V by 5 bases and J by 3 bases, and 10 bases separated the two germline ends. The CDR3 loop reads CASSPRGEETQYF. CDR3 coding DNA: TGTGCCAGCAGTCCCCGGGGAGAAGAGACCCAGTACTTC.

This chain joins TRBV18 and TRBJ2-5; TRBD1 matches at 7 bases. J lost 6 bases, V lost 3 bases, and 4 bases had no gene match. The CDR3 spans 13 residues. The germline V gene has CDR1 KGHSH and CDR2 LQKENI. The CDR3 DNA sequence: TGTGCCAGCTCACCCGGGACAGAGAAGACCCAGTACTTC. Its translation: CASSPGTEKTQYF.

This clone turned up a few times. V is TRBV2 and J is TRBJ2-7; 8 bases match TRBD1. Germline assignment: CDR1 SNHLY and CDR2 FYNNEI. CDR3 length: 13 residues. Trimming cost V 4 bases and J 6 bases; bases outside gene matches: 5. The CDR3 nucleotides read TGTGCCAGCAGTGGGACAGGGTCGGCCGAGCAGTACTTC. Translated: CASSGTGSAEQYF.

The CDR3 loop is CASSHGGSYEQYF. CDR3 sequence (DNA): TGTGCCAGCAGCCACGGCGGGTCGTACGAGCAGTACTTC. This chain joins TRBV7-9 and TRBJ2-7, with D maybe TRBD2 (5 bases). This CDR3 has 13 residues. The V and J ends lost 5 bases and 4 bases respectively, with 12 bases between them. Germline CDR1 is SEHNR and CDR2 is FQNEAQ (reference sequence).

This clone was counted between two and nine times. This rearrangement joins TRBV25-1 to TRBJ1-6; D is ambiguous. This CDR3 is 17 amino acids long. The V and J ends lost 10 bases and 7 bases respectively, with 26 bases between them. CDR1 MGHDK and CDR2 SYGVNS come from the germline V gene. In DNA, the CDR3 is TGTGCCACCCATGGGAGTGGGCAGGTGTGGACGAATTCACCCCTCCACTTT. This sequence encodes CATHGSGQVWTNSPLHF.

This chain links TRBV7-2 with TRBJ2-1; 9 bases are shared with TRBD1. Germline CDR1 SGHTA, CDR2 FQGNSA. V was clipped by 1 base and J by 5 bases; unmatched bases: 6. The CDR3 loop spans 16 amino acids. CDR3 amino acids: CASSLVGRTGDNEQFF. The CDR3 DNA sequence: TGTGCCAGCAGCTTAGTGGGGCGGACAGGGGACAATGAGCAGTTCTTC. Filled out from reference TRBV7-2 and TRBJ2-1, the complete variable domain reads GAGVSQSPSNKVTEKGKDVELRCDPISGHTALYWYRQSLGQGLEFLIYFQGNSAPDKSGLPSDRFSAERTGGSVSTLTIQRTQQEDSAVYLCASSLVGRTGDNEQFFGPGTRLTVL.

This clone was observed many times. The rearrangement uses TRBV29-1 and TRBJ2-7; no clear D. The CDR3 has 12 amino acids. Per the germline V gene, CDR1 is SQVTM and CDR2 is ANQGSEA. Trimming removed 6 bases from V and 2 bases from J, with 11 bases in between. CDR3 sequence (DNA): TGCAGCGTGTCCCTAGGGACCTACGAGCAGTACTTC. Translating gives CSVSLGTYEQYF.

The V call is TRBV27, the J call TRBJ2-4, with 11 nucleotides matching TRBD1. Germline CDR1 MNHEY, CDR2 SMNVEV (reference sequence). J gave up 6 bases and V 5 bases, and 3 bases lay outside the gene matches. The CDR3 consists of 14 residues. CDR3: CASSGTGGVNIQYF. In nucleotides, the CDR3 is TGTGCCAGCAGTGGGACAGGGGGGGTAAACATTCAGTACTTC.

CDR3 loop: CASSPQGSGYGYTF. The DNA of the CDR3 is TGCGCCAGCAGCCCACAGGGTAGCGGCTATGGCTACACCTTC. The rearrangement uses TRBV4-3 and TRBJ1-2, with D perhaps matching TRBD1 (6 bases). The CDR3 extends over 14 amino acids. Germline V gene lookup returns CDR1 LGHNA and CDR2 YSLEER. With 4 bases removed from V and 4 bases from J, the gap between germline ends came to 13 bases.